This T cell receptor (beta chain) was obtained from a study of TIL therapy for anti-PD-1-resistant metastatic lung cancer. The CDR3 is 17 residues long. The germline V gene has CDR1 SEHNR and CDR2 FQNEAQ (reference sequence). Losses at the gene ends were 5 bases for V and 0 bases for J; bases not matched to a gene: 6. Specified time point: pre-treatment sample, taken before nivolumab and TIL therapy. The immunoSEQ assay was v3. TCRdb keeps only in-frame clones here, not all; method: immunoSEQ multiplex PCR. The profile shows fewer than 20,000 clones, about four fifths of them singletons. The input for sequencing was blood, taken at baseline. The sequence derives from a person aged 25-79 years with non-small cell lung cancer. The V and J genes are TRBV7-9 and TRBJ1-5; 11 nucleotides align to TRBD1. This chain's CDR3 is CASSLGTGGGSNQPQHF. Written as DNA, the CDR3 is TGTGCCAGCAGCCTAGGGACAGGGGGAGGTAGCAATCAGCCCCAGCATTTT.